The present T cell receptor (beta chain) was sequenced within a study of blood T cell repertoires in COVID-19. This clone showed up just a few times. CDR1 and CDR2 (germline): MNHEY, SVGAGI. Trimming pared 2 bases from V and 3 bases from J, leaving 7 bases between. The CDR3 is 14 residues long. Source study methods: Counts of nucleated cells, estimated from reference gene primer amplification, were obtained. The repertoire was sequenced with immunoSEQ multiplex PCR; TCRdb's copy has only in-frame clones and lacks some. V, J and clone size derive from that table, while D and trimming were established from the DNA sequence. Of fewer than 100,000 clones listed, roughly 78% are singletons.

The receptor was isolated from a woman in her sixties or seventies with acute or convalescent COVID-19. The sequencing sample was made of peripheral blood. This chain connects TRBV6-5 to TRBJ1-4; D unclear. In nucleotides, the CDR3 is TGTGCCAGCAGTTACCTGTCCCCTAATGAAAAACTGTTTTTT. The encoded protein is CASSYLSPNEKLFF.